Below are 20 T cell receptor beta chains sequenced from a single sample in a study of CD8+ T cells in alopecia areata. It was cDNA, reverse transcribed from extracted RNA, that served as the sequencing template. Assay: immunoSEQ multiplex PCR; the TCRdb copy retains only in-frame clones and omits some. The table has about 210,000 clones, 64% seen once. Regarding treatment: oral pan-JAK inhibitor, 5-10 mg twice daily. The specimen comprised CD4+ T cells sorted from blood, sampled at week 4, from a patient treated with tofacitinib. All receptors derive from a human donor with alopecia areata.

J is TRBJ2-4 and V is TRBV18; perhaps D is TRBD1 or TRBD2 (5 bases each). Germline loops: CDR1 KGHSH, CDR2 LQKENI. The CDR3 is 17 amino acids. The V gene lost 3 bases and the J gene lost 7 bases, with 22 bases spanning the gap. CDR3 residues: CASSPASLSSGANIQYF. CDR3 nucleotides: TGTGCCAGCTCACCCGCCTCCTTGTCATCCGGGGCGAACATTCAGTACTTC.

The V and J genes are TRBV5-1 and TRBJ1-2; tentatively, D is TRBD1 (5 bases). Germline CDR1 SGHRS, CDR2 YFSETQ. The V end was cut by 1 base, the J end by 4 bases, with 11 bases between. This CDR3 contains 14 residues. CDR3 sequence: CASSLLGTGYGYTF. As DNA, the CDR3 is TGCGCCAGCAGCTTGTTGGGGACCGGCTATGGCTACACCTTC.

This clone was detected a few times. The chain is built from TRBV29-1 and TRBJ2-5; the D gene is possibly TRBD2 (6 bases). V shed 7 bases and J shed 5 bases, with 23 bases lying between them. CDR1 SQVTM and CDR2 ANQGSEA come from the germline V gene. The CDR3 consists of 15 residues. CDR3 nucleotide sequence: TGCAGCGCGCAGTTGGGCGGGACGTCGGGGGAGACCCAGTACTTC. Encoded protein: CSAQLGGTSGETQYF. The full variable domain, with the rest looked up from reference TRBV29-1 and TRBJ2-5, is SAVISQKPSRDICQRGTSLTIQCQVDSQVTMMFWYRQQPGQSLTLIATANQGSEATYESGFVIDKFPISRPNLTFSTLTVSNMSPEDSSIYLCSAQLGGTSGETQYFGPGTRLLVL.

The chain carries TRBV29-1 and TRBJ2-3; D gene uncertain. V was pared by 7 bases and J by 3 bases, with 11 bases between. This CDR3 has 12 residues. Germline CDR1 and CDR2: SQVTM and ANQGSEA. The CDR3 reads CSASQMTDTQYF. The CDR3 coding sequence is TGCAGCGCAAGCCAGATGACAGATACGCAGTATTTT.

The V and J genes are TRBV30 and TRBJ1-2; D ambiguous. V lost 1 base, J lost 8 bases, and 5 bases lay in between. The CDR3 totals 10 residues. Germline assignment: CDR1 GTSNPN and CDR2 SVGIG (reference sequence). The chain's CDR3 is CAWSGLGYTF. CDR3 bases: TGTGCCTGGAGTGGCCTGGGCTACACCTTC.

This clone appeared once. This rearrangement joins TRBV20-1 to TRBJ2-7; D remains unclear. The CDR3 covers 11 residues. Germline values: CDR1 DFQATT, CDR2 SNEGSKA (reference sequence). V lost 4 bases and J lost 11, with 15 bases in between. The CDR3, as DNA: TGCAGTGCTACCTTGACCCCCGTGGAGTACTTC. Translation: CSATLTPVEYF.

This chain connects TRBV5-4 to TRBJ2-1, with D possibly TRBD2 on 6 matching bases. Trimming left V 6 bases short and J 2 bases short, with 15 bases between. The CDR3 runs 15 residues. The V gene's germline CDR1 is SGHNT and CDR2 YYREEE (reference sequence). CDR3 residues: CASNTGGVTYNEQFF. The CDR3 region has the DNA TGTGCCAGCAACACCGGGGGAGTTACCTACAATGAGCAGTTCTTC. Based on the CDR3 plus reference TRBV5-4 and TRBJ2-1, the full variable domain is ETGVTQSPTHLIKTRGQQVTLRCSSQSGHNTVSWYQQALGQGPQFIFQYYREEENGRGNFPPRFSGLQFPNYSSELNVNALELDDSALYLCASNTGGVTYNEQFFGPGTRLTVL.

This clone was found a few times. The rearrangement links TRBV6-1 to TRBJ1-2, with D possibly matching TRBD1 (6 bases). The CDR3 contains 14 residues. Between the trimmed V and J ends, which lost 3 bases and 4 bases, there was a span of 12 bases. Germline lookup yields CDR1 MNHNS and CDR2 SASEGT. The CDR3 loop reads CASSEGANRYGYTF. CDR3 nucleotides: TGTGCCAGCAGTGAGGGGGCAAACCGCTATGGCTACACCTTC.

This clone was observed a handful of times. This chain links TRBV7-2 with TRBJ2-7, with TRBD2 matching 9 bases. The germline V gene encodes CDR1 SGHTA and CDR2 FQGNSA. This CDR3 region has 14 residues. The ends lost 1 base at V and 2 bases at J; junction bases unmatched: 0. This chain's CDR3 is CASSLGGGAYEQYF. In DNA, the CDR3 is TGTGCCAGCAGCTTAGGCGGGGGGGCCTACGAGCAGTACTTC.

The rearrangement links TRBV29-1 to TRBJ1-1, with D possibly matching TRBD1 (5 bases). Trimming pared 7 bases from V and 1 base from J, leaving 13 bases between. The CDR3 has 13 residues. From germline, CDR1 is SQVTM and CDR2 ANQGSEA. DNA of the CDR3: TGCAGCGCCCGGGTCAGGGCGAACACTGAAGCTTTCTTT. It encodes CSARVRANTEAFF.

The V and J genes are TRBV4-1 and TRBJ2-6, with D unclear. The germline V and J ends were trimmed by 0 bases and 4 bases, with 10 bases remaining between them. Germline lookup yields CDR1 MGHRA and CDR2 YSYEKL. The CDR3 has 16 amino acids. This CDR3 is CASSQDPTPGANVLTF. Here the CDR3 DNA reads TGCGCCAGCAGCCAAGACCCCACCCCCGGGGCCAACGTCCTGACTTTC.

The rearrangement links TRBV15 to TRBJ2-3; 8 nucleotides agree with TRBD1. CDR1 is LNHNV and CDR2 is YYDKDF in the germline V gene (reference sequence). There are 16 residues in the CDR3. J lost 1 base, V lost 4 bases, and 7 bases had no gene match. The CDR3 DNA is TGTGCCACCAGCACACGGACAGGGATCGGCACAGATACGCAGTATTTT. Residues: CATSTRTGIGTDTQYF.

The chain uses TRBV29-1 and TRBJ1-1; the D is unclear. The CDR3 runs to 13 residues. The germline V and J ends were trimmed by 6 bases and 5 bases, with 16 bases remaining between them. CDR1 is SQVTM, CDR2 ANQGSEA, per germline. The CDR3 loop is CSVSGRFGTEAFF. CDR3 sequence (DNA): TGCAGCGTCTCCGGGAGATTCGGAACTGAAGCTTTCTTT.

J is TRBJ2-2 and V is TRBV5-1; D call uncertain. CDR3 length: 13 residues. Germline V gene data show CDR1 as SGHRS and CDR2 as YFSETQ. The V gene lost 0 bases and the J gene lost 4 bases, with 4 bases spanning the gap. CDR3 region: CASSLGLTGELFF. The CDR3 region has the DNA TGCGCCAGCAGCTTGGGACTCACCGGGGAGCTGTTTTTT.

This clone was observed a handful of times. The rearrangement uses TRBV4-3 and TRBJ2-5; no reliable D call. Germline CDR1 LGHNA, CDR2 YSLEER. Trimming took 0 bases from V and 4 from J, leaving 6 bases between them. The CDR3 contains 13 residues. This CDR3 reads CASSQDIGETQYF. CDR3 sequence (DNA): TGCGCCAGCAGCCAAGATATTGGAGAGACCCAGTACTTC.

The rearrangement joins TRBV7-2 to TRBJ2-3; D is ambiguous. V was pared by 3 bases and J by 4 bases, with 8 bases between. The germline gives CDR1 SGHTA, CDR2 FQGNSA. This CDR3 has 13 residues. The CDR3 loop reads CASSFPGADTQYF. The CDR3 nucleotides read TGTGCCAGCAGCTTCCCTGGGGCAGATACGCAGTATTTT.

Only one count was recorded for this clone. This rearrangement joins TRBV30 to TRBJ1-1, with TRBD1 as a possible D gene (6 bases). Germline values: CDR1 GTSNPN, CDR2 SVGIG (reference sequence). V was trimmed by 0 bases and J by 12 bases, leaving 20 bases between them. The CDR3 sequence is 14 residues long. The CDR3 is CAWSVRGGPGVTFF. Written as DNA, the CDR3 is TGTGCCTGGAGTGTACGGGGGGGGCCTGGAGTGACTTTCTTT. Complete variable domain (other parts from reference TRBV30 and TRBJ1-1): SQTIHQWPATLVQPVGSPLSLECTVEGTSNPNLYWYRQAAGRGLQLLFYSVGIGQISSEVPQNLSASRPQDRQFILSSKKLLLSDSGFYLCAWSVRGGPGVTFFGQGTRLTVV.

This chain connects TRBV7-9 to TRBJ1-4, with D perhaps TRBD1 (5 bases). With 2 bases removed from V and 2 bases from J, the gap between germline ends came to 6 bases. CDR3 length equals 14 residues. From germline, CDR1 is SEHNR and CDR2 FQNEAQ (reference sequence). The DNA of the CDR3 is TGTGCCAGCAGCTTACGGGGGACTAATGAAAAACTGTTTTTT. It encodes CASSLRGTNEKLFF. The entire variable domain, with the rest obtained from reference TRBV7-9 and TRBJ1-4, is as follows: DTGVSQNPRHKITKRGQNVTFRCDPISEHNRLYWYRQTLGQGPEFLTYFQNEAQLEKSRLLSDRFSAERPKGSFSTLEIQRTEQGDSAMYLCASSLRGTNEKLFFGSGTQLSVL.

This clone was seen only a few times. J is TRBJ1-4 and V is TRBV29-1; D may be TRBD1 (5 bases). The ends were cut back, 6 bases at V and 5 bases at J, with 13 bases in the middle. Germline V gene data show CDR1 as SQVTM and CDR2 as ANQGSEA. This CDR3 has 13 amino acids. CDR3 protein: CSVSRDSNEKLFF. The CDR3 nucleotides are TGCAGCGTCAGCCGGGACTCCAATGAAAAACTGTTTTTT.

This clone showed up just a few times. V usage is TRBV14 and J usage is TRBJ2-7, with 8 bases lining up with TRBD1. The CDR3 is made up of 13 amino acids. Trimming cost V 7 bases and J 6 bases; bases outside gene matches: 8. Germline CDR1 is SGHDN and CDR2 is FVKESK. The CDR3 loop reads CASIQGADIEQYF. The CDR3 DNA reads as TGTGCCAGCATTCAGGGGGCGGATATCGAGCAGTACTTC. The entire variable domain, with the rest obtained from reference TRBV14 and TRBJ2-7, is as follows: EAGVTQFPSHSVIEKGQTVTLRCDPISGHDNLYWYRRVMGKEIKFLLHFVKESKQDESGMPNNRFLAERTGGTYSTLKVQPAELEDSGVYFCASIQGADIEQYFGPGTRLTVT.